These 29 T cell receptor beta chains were all obtained from the same sample, sequenced in a study of shared clonotypes between healthy human individuals. Generated by immunoSEQ multiplex PCR, the TCRdb table keeps only in-frame clones and is missing some. The sample lists millions of clones, about 92% seen once, with more than 0.12% in the top ten. Specimen: naive CD4+ T cells sorted from blood. Specified subset: CD45RA+ positively selected. These receptors were collected from a young man in good health.

This clone was found once. V and J are TRBV19 and TRBJ1-2; 10 bases fit TRBD1. V gave up 7 bases and J gave up 7 bases; unmatched junction bases: 12. The CDR3 is 15 residues long. The germline gives CDR1 LNHDA, CDR2 SQIVND (reference sequence). For the CDR3, the DNA is TGTGCCAGTACGACTCCGGGACAGGGGTCGCGTGGCTACACCTTC. Amino acids: CASTTPGQGSRGYTF.

The V call is TRBV6-1, the J call TRBJ2-7; D is uncertain. From germline, CDR1 is MNHNS and CDR2 SASEGT. V lost 0 bases and J lost 2, with 8 bases in between. This CDR3 is built from 14 residues. The CDR3 loop reads CASSEAGAAYEQYF. CDR3 coding DNA: TGTGCCAGCAGTGAAGCAGGCGCGGCCTACGAGCAGTACTTC.

This clone came up a few times. This chain uses TRBV9 with TRBJ1-5; D is undetermined. V was cut by 0 bases and J by 4 bases, with 8 bases left in between. The CDR3 consists of 14 residues. Germline loops: CDR1 SGDLS, CDR2 YYNGEE. The DNA for the CDR3 is TGTGCCAGCAGCGTAGCTGATAAGAATCAGCCCCAGCATTTT. Translation gives CASSVADKNQPQHF.

This clone occurred once. V is TRBV2 and J is TRBJ2-7; the D is unclear. CDR1 SNHLY and CDR2 FYNNEI come from the germline V gene. CDR3 length: 12 residues. The V and J ends lost 6 bases and 2 bases respectively, with 8 bases between them. CDR3 in amino acids: CASSSAAYEQYF. As DNA, the CDR3 is TGTGCCAGCAGCTCGGCCGCCTACGAGCAGTACTTC.

The genes are TRBV4-3 and TRBJ2-6; D might be TRBD2 (5 bases). Deletions cut 0 bases from V and 4 bases from J, with 16 bases between. The CDR3 sequence is 18 residues long. Germline lookup yields CDR1 LGHNA and CDR2 YSLEER. In DNA form, the CDR3 reads TGCGCCAGCAGCCAAGAAGTTGTGACGGGGAGAGGGGCCAACGTCCTGACTTTC. It translates to CASSQEVVTGRGANVLTF.

The chain links TRBV30 to TRBJ2-1; no clear D gene. This CDR3 is 12 amino acids long. Germline loops: CDR1 GTSNPN, CDR2 SVGIG (reference sequence). V gave up 0 bases and J gave up 7 bases, with 7 bases separating them. CDR3 residues: CAWSVVGNEQFF. CDR3 nucleotides: TGTGCCTGGAGTGTAGTCGGGAATGAGCAGTTCTTC.

This clone was observed a handful of times. The genes are TRBV6-1 and TRBJ2-3, with no clear D. From germline, CDR1 is MNHNS and CDR2 SASEGT. The CDR3 runs to 12 residues. V was trimmed by 1 base and J by 5 bases, leaving 4 bases between them. The CDR3 loop reads CASSEDRDTQYF. In DNA, the CDR3 is TGTGCCAGCAGTGAAGATAGAGATACGCAGTATTTT.

The chain uses TRBV19 and TRBJ1-2, with D tentatively TRBD1 (6 bases). CDR3 size: 17 residues. The V end was cut by 5 bases, the J end by 1 base, with 20 bases between. Germline CDR1 is LNHDA and CDR2 is SQIVND (reference sequence). DNA of the CDR3: TGTGCCAGTAGTCTCAACCCCGGGGGCCTAGATAACTATGGCTACACCTTC. It encodes CASSLNPGGLDNYGYTF.

CDR3 in DNA: TGTGCCAGCAGCGTAGGTCCCCCAGGGGACTATGGCTACACCTTC. This gives the protein CASSVGPPGDYGYTF. V and J are TRBV9 and TRBJ1-2, with D possibly being TRBD1 (6 bases). Germline V gene sequence: CDR1 SGDLS, CDR2 YYNGEE. V lost 0 bases and J 3 bases, leaving 12 bases between the germline ends. This CDR3 comprises 15 residues.

This clone was counted once. The rearrangement links TRBV5-6 to TRBJ2-2, with D perhaps matching TRBD2 (5 bases). Trimming pared 4 bases from V and 5 bases from J, leaving 18 bases between. CDR1 and CDR2 (germline): SGHDT, YYEEEE. This CDR3 is 16 amino acids long. The CDR3 bases are TGTGCCAGCAGCCCCGGGATCCCTAGAGCGACCGGGGAGCTGTTTTTT. Protein product: CASSPGIPRATGELFF. The variable domain in full, completed from reference TRBV5-6 and TRBJ2-2, reads DAGVTQSPTHLIKTRGQQVTLRCSPKSGHDTVSWYQQALGQGPQFIFQYYEEEERQRGNFPDRFSGHQFPNYSSELNVNALLLGDSALYLCASSPGIPRATGELFFGEGSRLTVL.

The chain is built from TRBV25-1 and TRBJ2-7; maybe TRBD1 (5 bases). Between the trimmed V and J ends, which lost 2 bases and 6 bases, there was a span of 11 bases. CDR1 and CDR2 (germline): MGHDK, SYGVNS. The CDR3 totals 13 residues. For the CDR3, the DNA is TGTGCCAGCAGTGAACGGACATGGAGCGAGCAGTACTTC. It translates to CASSERTWSEQYF.

The genes are TRBV11-3 and TRBJ1-1, with a possible D match to TRBD1 (6 bases). This CDR3 is built from 13 residues. The germline V gene encodes CDR1 SGHNT and CDR2 YENEEA. V was cut by 1 base and J by 11 bases, with 14 bases left in between. CDR3 bases: TGTGCCAGCAGCTTAGGTTTGGGACATGGGGCTTTCTTT. Its translation: CASSLGLGHGAFF. The full variable domain, its missing parts supplied by reference TRBV11-3 and TRBJ1-1, is EAGVVQSPRYKIIEKKQPVAFWCNPISGHNTLYWYLQNLGQGPELLIRYENEEAVDDSQLPKDRFSAERLKGVDSTLKIQPAELGDSAVYLCASSLGLGHGAFFGQGTRLTVV.

The V and J genes are TRBV27 and TRBJ2-3; D gene uncertain. In germline, CDR1 is MNHEY, CDR2 SMNVEV (reference sequence). The CDR3 length is 13 residues. With 7 bases removed from V and 1 base from J, the gap between germline ends came to 9 bases. The CDR3 loop reads CASTLGGTDTQYF. The CDR3 nucleotides read TGTGCCAGCACCCTTGGGGGCACAGATACGCAGTATTTT.

The chain recombines TRBV11-1 with TRBJ1-3, with D possibly matching TRBD1 (6 bases). This CDR3 is built from 15 residues. The V gene's germline CDR1 is SGHAT and CDR2 FQDESV (reference sequence). V was pared by 4 bases and J by 0 bases, with 10 bases between. The CDR3 DNA is TGTGCCAGCAGCTCGGGACAATTCTCTGGAAACACCATATATTTT. As protein: CASSSGQFSGNTIYF.

V and J are TRBV7-9 and TRBJ2-3; possible D gene TRBD1, 7 bases. V was shortened by 5 bases and J by 9 bases, with 15 bases between the two germline ends. Germline CDR1 and CDR2: SEHNR and FQNEAQ (reference sequence). The CDR3 extends over 13 amino acids. CDR3 sequence: CASSTRQGGTQYF. CDR3 nucleotide sequence: TGTGCCAGCAGCACCAGACAGGGAGGCACGCAGTATTTT.

This clone was detected once. This chain connects TRBV19 to TRBJ2-3; D is possibly TRBD1 (6 bases). The CDR3 length is 16 residues. CDR1 LNHDA and CDR2 SQIVND come from the germline V gene (reference sequence). V lost 5 bases and J lost 2, with 17 bases in between. The CDR3 DNA is TGTGCCAGTAGTCCTGCCAGGGGCGAAATCACAGATACGCAGTATTTT. It is translated as CASSPARGEITDTQYF.

This clone appeared once. The chain is built from TRBV6-5 and TRBJ1-6, with 7 bases identical to TRBD1. The germline V gene has CDR1 MNHEY and CDR2 SVGAGI. Trimming removed 6 bases from V and 6 bases from J; junction bases left unmatched: 5. This CDR3 has 14 amino acids. CDR3 in amino acids: CASRRDSTNSPLHF. In nucleotides, the CDR3 is TGTGCCAGCAGGAGGGACAGCACTAATTCACCCCTCCACTTT.

The CDR3 DNA follows: TGCGCCAGCTACCGCTCACAGGGGAGAAGTGGCAATCAGCCCCAGCATTTT. The encoded protein is CASYRSQGRSGNQPQHF. The chain employs TRBV5-1 and TRBJ1-5, with TRBD1 identical over 7 bases. CDR3 length: 17 residues. Trimming removed 7 bases from V and 2 bases from J; junction bases left unmatched: 15. CDR1 is SGHRS and CDR2 is YFSETQ in the germline V gene.

The V and J genes are TRBV5-5 and TRBJ2-5; the match to TRBD2 covers 8 bases. Looked up from germline, CDR1 is SGHKS and CDR2 is YYEKEE (reference sequence). J lost 5 bases, V lost 4 bases, and 10 bases had no gene match. The CDR3 totals 15 residues. This chain's CDR3 is CASSVPGGRGETQYF. The DNA of the CDR3 is TGTGCCAGCAGCGTGCCGGGGGGGCGCGGTGAGACCCAGTACTTC. Full variable domain (outside the CDR3, taken from reference TRBV5-5 and TRBJ2-5): DAGVTQSPTHLIKTRGQQVTLRCSPISGHKSVSWYQQVLGQGPQFIFQYYEKEERGRGNFPDRFSARQFPNYSSELNVNALLLGDSALYLCASSVPGGRGETQYFGPGTRLLVL.

V is TRBV28 and J is TRBJ2-5; 8 bases are a match to TRBD1. The CDR3 has 14 amino acids. The V gene end was trimmed by 6 bases and the J gene end by 4 bases; junction bases not matched to a gene: 7. Germline CDR1 and CDR2: MDHEN and SYDVKM. The CDR3 is CASSPRQGRETQYF. CDR3 DNA: TGTGCCAGCAGCCCTAGACAGGGGAGAGAGACCCAGTACTTC.

The J gene is TRBJ1-4, the V gene TRBV14; D is undetermined. V lost 5 bases to trimming and J lost 8 bases, with 15 bases between them. Germline CDR1 and CDR2: SGHDN and FVKESK. The length of the CDR3 is 14 residues. CDR3 nucleotide sequence: TGTGCCAGCAGCGTCGCCACGGGCGCCGAAAAACTGTTTTTT. This codes for CASSVATGAEKLFF.

The chain employs TRBV29-1 and TRBJ1-2; TRBD1 matches at 7 bases. The CDR3 extends over 19 amino acids. The V segment lost 5 bases and the J segment 4 bases; nucleotides outside the gene matches: 25. CDR1 is SQVTM, CDR2 ANQGSEA, per germline. CDR3 in DNA: TGCAGCGTTATTGGCACCGAGATTAGCTCGGGACAGCCCGCCTATGGCTACACCTTC. This codes for CSVIGTEISSGQPAYGYTF.

The chain has TRBV10-3 and TRBJ2-7, with D possibly TRBD1 on 5 matching bases. Germline V lookup: CDR1 ENHRY, CDR2 SYGVKD. The CDR3 spans 13 residues. V was shortened by 4 bases and J by 3 bases, with 10 bases between the two germline ends. The CDR3 is CAISGEGHYEQYF. The CDR3 nucleotides are TGTGCCATCAGTGGGGAAGGACACTACGAGCAGTACTTC.

This sequence joins TRBV6-5 and TRBJ1-2; 7 bases are shared with TRBD1. The trim removed 5 bases at V and 0 bases at J, leaving 3 bases unmatched. Looked up from germline, CDR1 is MNHEY and CDR2 is SVGAGI. The length of the CDR3 is 14 residues. This chain's CDR3 is CASSKGQANYGYTF. The CDR3 DNA reads as TGTGCCAGCAGTAAAGGACAGGCTAACTATGGCTACACCTTC.

The chain employs TRBV5-1 and TRBJ2-3; 9 nucleotides line up with TRBD2. The CDR3 extends over 16 amino acids. Unmatched junction bases numbered 5, after V lost 0 bases and J lost 3 bases. CDR1 and CDR2 (germline): SGHRS, YFSETQ. The CDR3 coding sequence is TGCGCCAGCAGCTTGGGGCGGGGGGGCCGAACAGATACGCAGTATTTT. Encoded protein: CASSLGRGGRTDTQYF. The full variable domain, its missing parts supplied by reference TRBV5-1 and TRBJ2-3, is KAGVTQTPRYLIKTRGQQVTLSCSPISGHRSVSWYQQTPGQGLQFLFEYFSETQRNKGNFPGRFSGRQFSNSRSEMNVSTLELGDSALYLCASSLGRGGRTDTQYFGPGTRLTVL.

The table lists this clone with a count of one. V is TRBV29-1 and J is TRBJ2-5, with unresolved D. The DNA end favors TRBJ2-7, so the J call may be wrong. CDR1 is SQVTM and CDR2 is ANQGSEA in the germline V gene. The CDR3 spans 13 residues. This CDR3 reads CSVVVTFSYEQYF. The DNA for the CDR3 is TGCAGCGTTGTTGTGACTTTCAGCTACGAGCAGTACTTC.

A note on this clone: This CDR3 is also generated by other DNA sequences in the sample. The gene calls are TRBV7-2 and TRBJ2-3; no reliable D call. This CDR3 comprises 15 residues. Germline CDR1 SGHTA, CDR2 FQGNSA. V was pared by 3 bases and J by 1 base, with 11 bases between. CDR3 loop: CASSLDGRGTDTQYF. The DNA for the CDR3 is TGTGCCAGCAGCTTGGACGGCCGAGGCACAGATACGCAGTATTTT.

The V and J genes are TRBV27 and TRBJ1-4; 9 bases match TRBD1. The V gene's germline CDR1 is MNHEY and CDR2 SMNVEV (reference sequence). This CDR3 is built from 15 residues. V lost 5 bases to trimming and J lost 8 bases; unmatched junction nucleotides: 9. The CDR3 coding sequence is TGTGCCAGCAGTCCACAGGGGGCGCTGGGGGAAAAACTGTTTTTT. Amino acids: CASSPQGALGEKLFF.

V and J are TRBV27 and TRBJ2-2; TRBD2 agrees at 7 bases. V was clipped by 6 bases and J by 6 bases; unmatched bases: 16. Looked up from germline, CDR1 is MNHEY and CDR2 is SMNVEV (reference sequence). This CDR3 region has 17 residues. The CDR3 region has the DNA TGTGCCAGCAGCCACGGACTAGGACGGAAAACTCCCGGGGAGCTGTTTTTT. Its protein is CASSHGLGRKTPGELFF.